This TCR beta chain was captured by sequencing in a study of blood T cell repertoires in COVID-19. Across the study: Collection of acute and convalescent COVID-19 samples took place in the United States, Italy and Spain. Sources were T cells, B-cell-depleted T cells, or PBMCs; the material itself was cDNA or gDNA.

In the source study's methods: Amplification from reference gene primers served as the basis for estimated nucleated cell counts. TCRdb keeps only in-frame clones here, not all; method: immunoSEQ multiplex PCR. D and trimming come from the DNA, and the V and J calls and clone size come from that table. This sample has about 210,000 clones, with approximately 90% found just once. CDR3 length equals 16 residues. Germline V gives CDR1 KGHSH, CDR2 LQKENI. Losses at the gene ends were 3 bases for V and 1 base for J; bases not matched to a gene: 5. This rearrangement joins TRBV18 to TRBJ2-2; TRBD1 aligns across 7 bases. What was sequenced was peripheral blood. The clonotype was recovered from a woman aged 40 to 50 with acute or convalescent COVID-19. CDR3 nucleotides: TGTGCCAGCTCACCGACAGGGCTGGGGAACACCGGGGAGCTGTTTTTT. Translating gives CASSPTGLGNTGELFF.